The 7 T cell receptor beta chains reported below all come from one sample, sequenced in a study of OX40 agonist ivuxolimab in advanced cancers. The repertoire was sequenced with immunoSEQ multiplex PCR; TCRdb's copy has only in-frame clones and lacks some. The profile covers fewer than 85,000 clones, with roughly nine tenths appearing a single time and under 0.85% taken by the ten largest. Material: CD4+ or CD8+ T cells sorted from blood, obtained in a trial of the OX40 agonist ivuxolimab. The origin of the receptors is an adult with an advanced solid tumor such as melanoma, head and neck, liver or kidney cancer.

This clone has more than one count but fewer than ten. The rearrangement uses TRBV10-2 and TRBJ2-1; 8 bases are shared with TRBD1. The length of the CDR3 is 15 residues. The V gene's germline CDR1 is WSHSY and CDR2 SAAADI. The V and J ends lost 3 bases and 3 bases, in that order; junction bases with no gene match: 4. The CDR3 loop is CASSDQGANYNEQFF. CDR3 nucleotides: TGCGCCAGCAGTGACCAGGGGGCTAACTACAATGAGCAGTTCTTC.

The chain employs TRBV28 and TRBJ2-7, with a weak D call TRBD1 (7 bases). V lost 5 bases, J lost 4 bases, and 18 bases lay in between. The CDR3 covers 15 residues. Germline lookup yields CDR1 MDHEN and CDR2 SYDVKM. CDR3 DNA sequence: TGTGCCAGCAGTCTTCCGACAGGGAGGTATTACGAGCAGTACTTC. This translates into CASSLPTGRYYEQYF. The whole variable domain, remainder taken from reference TRBV28 and TRBJ2-7, is DVKVTQSSRYLVKRTGEKVFLECVQDMDHENMFWYRQDPGLGLRLIYFSYDVKMKEKGDIPEGYSVSREKKERFSLILESASTNQTSMYLCASSLPTGRYYEQYFGPGTRLTVT.

For the CDR3, the DNA is TGTGCCAGCAGCTATACCGGGAACTATGGCTACACCTTC. This codes for CASSYTGNYGYTF. The gene calls are TRBV6-6 and TRBJ1-2; D is ambiguous. The V end was cut by 6 bases, the J end by 2 bases, with 10 bases between. This CDR3 is 13 amino acids long. Germline values: CDR1 MNHNY, CDR2 SVGAGI (reference sequence).

As to this clone: A junction end diverges from the germline sequence, so it may reflect a read error. The gene calls are TRBV5-1 and TRBJ1-6; perhaps TRBD1 as D (6 bases). The CDR3 is made up of 15 amino acids. CDR1 and CDR2 (germline): SGHRS, YFSETQ. The CDR3: CASSLAGADNSPLHF. DNA of the CDR3: TGCGCCAGCAGTTTGGCGGGGGCGGACAATTCACCCCTCCACTTT. The full variable domain, rest sourced from reference TRBV5-1 and TRBJ1-6, is KAGVTQTPRYLIKTRGQQVTLSCSPISGHRSVSWYQQTPGQGLQFLFEYFSETQRNKGNFPGRFSGRQFSNSRSEMNVSTLELGDSALYLCASSLAGADNSPLHFGNGTRLTVT.

The gene calls are TRBV2 and TRBJ2-7, with D maybe TRBD2 (6 bases). CDR1 and CDR2 (germline): SNHLY, FYNNEI. The CDR3 consists of 14 residues. The V and J ends lost 6 bases and 6 bases respectively, with 18 bases between them. This chain's CDR3 is CASSLHTRGSEQYF. CDR3 sequence (DNA): TGTGCCAGCAGCCTCCACACCCGGGGGAGCGAGCAGTACTTC.

The chain has TRBV5-6 and TRBJ1-2, with D maybe TRBD1 (5 bases). V lost 0 bases and J 0 bases, leaving 9 bases between the germline ends. There are 15 residues in the CDR3. Germline V gene sequence: CDR1 SGHDT, CDR2 YYEEEE. This CDR3 reads CASSLGQPTNYGYTF. The CDR3 nucleotides read TGTGCCAGCAGCTTGGGACAGCCAACTAACTATGGCTACACCTTC.

The J gene is TRBJ2-2, the V gene TRBV5-1, with TRBD2 matching 7 bases. V gave up 0 bases and J gave up 5 bases; unmatched junction bases: 4. Looked up from germline, CDR1 is SGHRS and CDR2 is YFSETQ. CDR3 length: 15 amino acids. DNA of the CDR3: TGCGCCAGCAGCTTGGTCTCGGGGGGAACCGGGGAGCTGTTTTTT. This codes for CASSLVSGGTGELFF. The entire variable domain, with the rest obtained from reference TRBV5-1 and TRBJ2-2, is as follows: KAGVTQTPRYLIKTRGQQVTLSCSPISGHRSVSWYQQTPGQGLQFLFEYFSETQRNKGNFPGRFSGRQFSNSRSEMNVSTLELGDSALYLCASSLVSGGTGELFFGEGSRLTVL.